The clone carrying this T cell receptor beta chain was counted at least ten times. What it binds is unknown. This entry belongs to a study of Graves' ophthalmopathy and Graves' hyperthyroidism. Overall study findings and caveats: Distinction of ophthalmopathy from stable hyperthyroidism by a 13-signature model reached roughly 88% sensitivity and roughly 81% specificity.

RNA transcripts served as template for amplifying TCR beta CDR3 sequences. An opening RT-PCR round employed HTBI primers and preceded a second-round multiplex PCR. TCRdb ran MiXCR on the multiplex PCR reads and lists one entry per CDR3 protein. This table has 200,000 to 250,000 distinct CDR3 sequences, 20% to 25% appearing once. Germline V gene data show CDR1 as MGHRA and CDR2 as YSYEKL. CDR3 length equals 13 residues. The germline V and J ends were trimmed by 2 bases and 5 bases, with 10 bases remaining between them. The receptor was derived from a woman aged 45-59 years with Graves' ophthalmopathy. The rearrangement links TRBV4-1 to TRBJ2-7; D possibly corresponds to TRBD1 (5 bases). The sequenced material came from peripheral blood. The CDR3 region is CASSQSGFDEQYF. In DNA, the CDR3 is TGCGCCAGCAGCCAATCAGGGTTCGACGAGCAGTACTTC.